A selection of T cell receptor beta chains follows, all from one sample in a study of blood T cell repertoires in COVID-19. Clones were read by immunoSEQ multiplex PCR, and TCRdb kept only the in-frame ones, dropping some. The top ten hold about 5.7% of the sample, which has 310,000 or so clones, 87% seen once. Sequenced sample: PBMCs or T cells enriched from blood (not recorded which). These TCRs come from a woman in her forties who had recovered from COVID-19. Both conserved end residues are part of each CDR3. D genes are given only for firm matches. Clone size is shown for a subset of rows, as once, few, many or a class of expanded clone.

CASSLVRTGHSLEQYF | TGTGCCAGCAGCTTAGTGCGGACAGGGCATTCGCTCGAGCAGTACTTC | . | TRBV7-8 | TRBD1 | TRBJ2-7
CASSLVTANTEAFF | TGTGCCAGCAGCTTAGTAACAGCGAACACTGAAGCTTTCTTT | . | TRBV7-9 | . | TRBJ1-1
CASSHPKLQLAGPRGEQYF | TGCGCCAGCAGCCATCCCAAGCTTCAACTAGCGGGACCCCGGGGGGAGCAGTACTTC | . | TRBV4-1 | TRBD2 | TRBJ2-7
CASSTQPSNEQYF | TGTGCCAGCAGCACACAGCCGAGTAACGAGCAGTACTTC | . | TRBV4-2 | . | TRBJ2-7
CSVTRVPSTDTQYF | TGCAGCGTGACTAGAGTCCCTTCCACAGATACGCAGTATTTT | . | TRBV29-1 | . | TRBJ2-3
CASSIDGKNEQFF | TGTGCCAGTAGTATAGACGGGAAAAATGAGCAGTTCTTC | . | TRBV19 | . | TRBJ2-1
CASSYHSNQPQHF | TGTGCCAGCAGTTACCATAGCAATCAGCCCCAGCATTTT | . | TRBV6-2/TRBV6-3 | . | TRBJ1-5
CASSQDGTANYGYTF | TGTGCCAGCAGCCAAGATGGGACAGCGAACTATGGCTACACCTTC | . | TRBV4-2 | TRBD1 | TRBJ1-2
CASRQQGANGANVLTF | TGCGCCAGCAGGCAACAGGGGGCGAATGGGGCCAACGTCCTGACTTTC | . | TRBV23-1 | TRBD1 | TRBJ2-6
CSVAGGNTIYF | TGCAGCGTTGCAGGGGGAAACACCATATATTTT | . | TRBV29-1 | . | TRBJ1-3
CASSFTAGGPQETQYF | TGTGCCAGCAGTTTCACAGCGGGAGGGCCCCAAGAGACCCAGTACTTC | . | TRBV6-5 | TRBD2 | TRBJ2-5
CASSVGTGRNTEAFF | TGCGCCAGCAGCGTGGGGACAGGGAGAAACACTGAAGCTTTCTTT | few | TRBV5-1 | TRBD1 | TRBJ1-1
CASSYTGAQTEAFF | TGTGCCAGCAGCTATACAGGGGCCCAAACTGAAGCTTTCTTT | . | TRBV6-5 | TRBD1 | TRBJ1-1
CATSRGSGLREKLFF | TGTGCCACCAGCAGAGGGTCAGGCCTAAGGGAAAAACTGTTTTTT | . | TRBV15 | . | TRBJ1-4
CASSRYLYNEQFF | TGTGCCAGCAGTCGCTACCTCTACAATGAGCAGTTCTTC | . | TRBV6-2/TRBV6-3 | . | TRBJ2-1
CASSYLQGQPQHF | TGTGCCAGCAGTTACCTACAGGGGCAGCCCCAGCATTTT | . | TRBV6-5 | TRBD1 | TRBJ1-5
CAWGSLYGYTF | TGTGCCTGGGGTTCCTTATATGGCTACACCTTC | . | TRBV30 | . | TRBJ1-2
CASSQGSGQAGELFF | TGCGCCAGCAGCCAAGGGTCAGGACAGGCCGGGGAGCTGTTTTTT | . | TRBV4-3 | TRBD1 | TRBJ2-2
CASSLLSSGKSSYEQYF | TGCGCCAGCAGCTTGTTGTCGAGCGGTAAGAGCTCCTACGAGCAGTACTTC | . | TRBV5-1 | . | TRBJ2-7
CASSSRGNEQFF | TGTGCCAGCAGTTCCAGGGGCAATGAGCAGTTCTTC | once | TRBV6-2/TRBV6-3 | . | TRBJ2-1
CASSSTPNTEAFF | TGTGCCAGCAGTTCGACACCGAACACTGAAGCTTTCTTT | . | TRBV6-5 | . | TRBJ1-1
CASSDRGSNGYTF | TGCGCCAGCAGTGACAGGGGGAGCAATGGCTACACCTTC | once | TRBV5-1 | TRBD1 | TRBJ1-2